These 28 T cell receptor beta chains originate from one sample sequenced in a study of cytomegalovirus exposure and HLA in healthy donors. Amplification used 60 Vbeta primers and 13 Jbeta primers. TCRdb's copy holds only in-frame clones and misses some; the assay was immunoSEQ multiplex PCR. Altogether under 200,000 clones are present, about 80% being singletons, with the ten largest covering about 9.9%. Sequencing input: PBMCs. The receptors stem from a man younger than 30 in good health and CMV-seropositive.

The V call is TRBV29-1, the J call TRBJ1-2; possibly TRBD1 for D (5 bases). This CDR3 has 14 residues. Per germline, CDR1 SQVTM and CDR2 ANQGSEA. Trimming left V 8 bases short and J 7 bases short, with 23 bases between. The CDR3 region has the DNA TGCAGCCTAAATGACCCCGGTTCGGGGGGTGGCTACACCTTC. This codes for CSLNDPGSGGGYTF. Combining the CDR3 with reference TRBV29-1 and TRBJ1-2 gives the whole variable domain SAVISQKPSRDICQRGTSLTIQCQVDSQVTMMFWYRQQPGQSLTLIATANQGSEATYESGFVIDKFPISRPNLTFSTLTVSNMSPEDSSIYLCSLNDPGSGGGYTFGSGTRLTVV.

The chain joins TRBV13 to TRBJ1-2; 9 bases match TRBD1. Germline loops: CDR1 PRHDT, CDR2 FYEKMQ (reference sequence). The CDR3 contains 17 residues. Losses at the gene ends were 4 bases for V and 3 bases for J; bases not matched to a gene: 12. The DNA of the CDR3 is TGTGCCAGCAGCTCAGGGACAGGGCTTTCAATAGACTATGGCTACACCTTC. Its translation is CASSSGTGLSIDYGYTF.

V and J are TRBV5-4 and TRBJ2-2; 7 bases are a match to TRBD2. The germline V gene encodes CDR1 SGHNT and CDR2 YYREEE (reference sequence). Trimming at V came to 4 bases and at J to 9 bases, leaving 12 bases not matched to a gene. This CDR3 has 15 residues. The CDR3 region has the DNA TGTGCCAGCAGCATACCCGGGACTACAGACCGGGAGCTGTTTTTT. Protein product: CASSIPGTTDRELFF.

The rearrangement joins TRBV5-1 to TRBJ2-2; 8 bases line up with TRBD1. CDR1 is SGHRS and CDR2 is YFSETQ in the germline V gene. Trimming removed 8 bases from V and 2 bases from J; junction bases left unmatched: 8. The length of the CDR3 is 15 residues. The CDR3 spells CASSPGGYNTGELFF. The CDR3 DNA sequence: TGCGCCAGTTCACCAGGGGGCTACAACACCGGGGAGCTGTTTTTT.

This clone has only one observation. This sequence joins TRBV18 and TRBJ1-2, with TRBD1 as a possible D gene (5 bases). Germline-derived CDR1 and CDR2 are KGHSH and LQKENI. CDR3 size: 16 residues. Trimming cost V 2 bases and J 7 bases, with 20 bases left between them. The DNA of the CDR3 is TGTGCCAGCTCACCAATCTGGTCGGAGGGGATGGGTGGCTACACCTTC. It is translated as CASSPIWSEGMGGYTF.

This clone appeared once. This chain uses TRBV9 with TRBJ2-7; TRBD1 matches at 10 bases. The CDR3 runs to 15 residues. V shed 3 bases, J shed 0 bases, and the junction held 3 bases outside the gene matches. From germline, CDR1 is SGDLS and CDR2 YYNGEE. The CDR3 region has the DNA TGTGCCAGCAGCGCCGGGACAGGGGTCTCCTACGAGCAGTACTTC. Translated, it gives CASSAGTGVSYEQYF. The full variable domain, rest sourced from reference TRBV9 and TRBJ2-7, is DSGVTQTPKHLITATGQRVTLRCSPRSGDLSVYWYQQSLDQGLQFLIQYYNGEERAKGNILERFSAQQFPDLHSELNLSSLELGDSALYFCASSAGTGVSYEQYFGPGTRLTVT.

This clone was seen more than once but under ten times. CDR3 residues: CAISDGAGGPPDTQYF. The CDR3, as DNA: TGTGCCATCAGTGATGGAGCGGGGGGCCCCCCTGATACGCAGTATTTT. The V gene is TRBV10-3, the J gene TRBJ2-3, with 9 bases identical to TRBD2. The CDR3 sequence is 16 residues long. With 3 bases clipped from V and 6 bases from J, the junction kept 10 bases outside the gene matches. CDR1 ENHRY and CDR2 SYGVKD come from the germline V gene.

This clone was observed a few times. The V and J genes are TRBV7-2 and TRBJ1-5; the D gene is possibly TRBD1 (5 bases). The V and J ends lost 1 base and 1 base respectively, with 11 bases between them. The CDR3 is 16 amino acids. Germline assignment: CDR1 SGHTA and CDR2 FQGNSA. This CDR3 is CASSLDGRGSNQPQHF. The CDR3 DNA follows: TGTGCCAGCAGCTTAGACGGGAGGGGAAGCAATCAGCCCCAGCATTTT. Full variable domain (outside the CDR3, taken from reference TRBV7-2 and TRBJ1-5): GAGVSQSPSNKVTEKGKDVELRCDPISGHTALYWYRQSLGQGLEFLIYFQGNSAPDKSGLPSDRFSAERTGGSVSTLTIQRTQQEDSAVYLCASSLDGRGSNQPQHFGDGTRLSIL.

V and J are TRBV5-1 and TRBJ1-1, with no clear D. Trimming removed 0 bases from V and 5 bases from J, with 14 bases in between. Per germline, CDR1 SGHRS and CDR2 YFSETQ. This CDR3 has 15 amino acids. The CDR3 here is CASSLEAPTRTEAFF. DNA of the CDR3: TGCGCCAGCAGCTTGGAAGCCCCAACGAGGACTGAAGCTTTCTTT.

The chain uses TRBV5-4 and TRBJ2-5; D perhaps matches TRBD2 (5 bases). Germline V lookup: CDR1 SGHNT, CDR2 YYREEE (reference sequence). V was pared by 0 bases and J by 5 bases, with 8 bases between. The CDR3 sequence is 13 residues long. The CDR3 spells CASSLARGETQYF. In nucleotides, the CDR3 is TGTGCCAGCAGCTTGGCCAGAGGGGAGACCCAGTACTTC.

The CDR3 here is CASSFRGNTIYF. The CDR3 DNA is TGTGCCAGCAGCTTCAGGGGAAACACCATATATTTT. The chain carries TRBV5-4 and TRBJ1-3; no reliable D call. Germline CDR1 is SGHNT and CDR2 is YYREEE (reference sequence). The CDR3 covers 12 residues. The V end was cut by 2 bases, the J end by 4 bases, with 4 bases between.

Concerning this clone itself: Relative to the germline gene, one junction end is altered; a read error may explain this. In the same sample, other DNA sequences code for this CDR3. The chain has TRBV28 and TRBJ2-5; 9 nucleotides line up with TRBD2. Per germline, CDR1 MDHEN and CDR2 SYDVKM. The CDR3 loop spans 14 amino acids. CDR3 loop: CASTSSGMAQTQYF. CDR3 nucleotides: TGTGCCAGTACCTCTAGCGGGATGGCGCAGACTCAGTACTTC.

This clone was counted between two and nine times. This CDR3 reads CASSEGQVYLSGNTIYF. In nucleotides, the CDR3 is TGTGCCAGCAGTGAGGGACAGGTCTACCTCTCTGGAAACACCATATATTTT. V usage is TRBV25-1 and J usage is TRBJ1-3; 8 bases are shared with TRBD1. This CDR3 is 17 amino acids long. V lost 3 bases to trimming and J lost 0 bases; unmatched junction nucleotides: 7. CDR1 MGHDK and CDR2 SYGVNS come from the germline V gene.

The V call is TRBV7-6, the J call TRBJ2-2, with D maybe TRBD1 (6 bases). This CDR3 region has 19 residues. V was cut by 3 bases and J by 2 bases, with 22 bases left in between. The germline V gene encodes CDR1 SGHVS and CDR2 FNYEAQ. This chain's CDR3 is CASSFSTGIPGPNTGELFF. The CDR3 DNA reads as TGTGCCAGCAGCTTTTCAACAGGGATTCCCGGTCCCAACACCGGGGAGCTGTTTTTT.

This clone was found a few times. V usage is TRBV4-3 and J usage is TRBJ2-1, with D unresolved. Germline CDR1 LGHNA, CDR2 YSLEER. The CDR3 runs to 15 residues. V was clipped by 0 bases and J by 4 bases, with 10 bases between them. The CDR3 bases are TGCGCCAGCAGCCAAGATGTAAACGGTTACAATGAGCAGTTCTTC. Translated: CASSQDVNGYNEQFF.

The genes are TRBV5-1 and TRBJ2-5; 13 bases align to TRBD2. The ends lost 0 bases at V and 0 bases at J; junction bases unmatched: 5. CDR3 length: 18 residues. CDR1 and CDR2 from the germline V gene are SGHRS and YFSETQ. CDR3 amino acids: CASSLALAGGRYQETQYF. As DNA, the CDR3 is TGCGCCAGCAGCTTGGCACTAGCGGGAGGGAGATACCAAGAGACCCAGTACTTC. Variable domain in full (rest from reference TRBV5-1 and TRBJ2-5): KAGVTQTPRYLIKTRGQQVTLSCSPISGHRSVSWYQQTPGQGLQFLFEYFSETQRNKGNFPGRFSGRQFSNSRSEMNVSTLELGDSALYLCASSLALAGGRYQETQYFGPGTRLLVL.

V usage is TRBV2 and J usage is TRBJ1-5; no clear D. Trimming left V 4 bases short and J 3 bases short, with 7 bases between. Germline V lookup: CDR1 SNHLY, CDR2 FYNNEI. This CDR3 is built from 13 residues. DNA of the CDR3: TGTGCCAGCAGTGTACGGGTCAATCAGCCCCAGCATTTT. This encodes CASSVRVNQPQHF.

This rearrangement joins TRBV7-8 to TRBJ1-1; TRBD1 matches 7 bases. Losses at the gene ends were 4 bases for V and 0 bases for J; bases not matched to a gene: 2. The CDR3 runs to 14 residues. Germline V gives CDR1 SGHVS, CDR2 FQNEAQ. CDR3 loop: CASSWGQLNTEAFF. In nucleotides, the CDR3 is TGTGCCAGCAGCTGGGGACAGTTGAACACTGAAGCTTTCTTT.

The rearrangement uses TRBV5-4 and TRBJ2-5, with TRBD2 matching over 8 bases. The length of the CDR3 is 15 residues. Germline V gene data show CDR1 as SGHNT and CDR2 as YYREEE (reference sequence). The V and J ends lost 0 bases and 3 bases, in that order; junction bases with no gene match: 4. The CDR3 coding sequence is TGTGCCAGCAGCTTGGCCCTAGCGGGCAAAGAGACCCAGTACTTC. Translated: CASSLALAGKETQYF.

This chain uses TRBV19 with TRBJ2-7; TRBD1 matches at 10 bases. Germline values: CDR1 LNHDA, CDR2 SQIVND (reference sequence). The CDR3 runs 17 residues. Trimming at V came to 5 bases and at J to 5 bases, leaving 15 bases not matched to a gene. CDR3 in amino acids: CASSLGRQGARNNEQYF. Here the CDR3 DNA reads TGTGCCAGTAGTTTGGGGAGACAGGGGGCGCGGAATAACGAGCAGTACTTC.

CDR3 coding DNA: TGTGCCAGCAGTTTAAGGCAGGGCCTAGATTCACCCCTCCACTTT. Protein sequence: CASSLRQGLDSPLHF. The rearrangement uses TRBV27 and TRBJ1-6; perhaps TRBD1 as D (5 bases). The CDR3 runs to 15 residues. Trimming shortened V by 2 bases and J by 8 bases, and 13 bases separated the two germline ends. Germline V CDR1 and CDR2: MNHEY, SMNVEV (reference sequence).

This sequence joins TRBV30 and TRBJ2-1; TRBD1 matches 9 bases. J gave up 2 bases and V 1 base, and 6 bases lay outside the gene matches. CDR3 size: 16 residues. Germline CDR1 GTSNPN, CDR2 SVGIG (reference sequence). The CDR3 is CAWSDGTGQPYNEQFF. The CDR3 region has the DNA TGTGCCTGGAGTGATGGGACAGGGCAACCCTACAATGAGCAGTTCTTC.

The CDR3 protein is CSVASGLGSNQPQHF. DNA of the CDR3: TGCAGCGTTGCTTCGGGGTTAGGGAGCAATCAGCCCCAGCATTTT. This sequence joins TRBV29-1 and TRBJ1-5; D uncertain. V was trimmed by 4 bases and J by 1 base, leaving 14 bases between them. This CDR3 spans 15 amino acids. Germline CDR1 and CDR2: SQVTM and ANQGSEA. The whole variable domain, remainder taken from reference TRBV29-1 and TRBJ1-5, is SAVISQKPSRDICQRGTSLTIQCQVDSQVTMMFWYRQQPGQSLTLIATANQGSEATYESGFVIDKFPISRPNLTFSTLTVSNMSPEDSSIYLCSVASGLGSNQPQHFGDGTRLSIL.

This clone has just one count. The V and J genes are TRBV10-3 and TRBJ2-2, with D perhaps matching TRBD1 (7 bases). The germline CDR1 and CDR2 sequences are ENHRY and SYGVKD. V lost 6 bases and J 6 bases, leaving 20 bases between the germline ends. This CDR3 comprises 16 residues. This CDR3 is CAISVRQGGGSGELFF. As DNA, the CDR3 is TGTGCCATCAGCGTCCGACAGGGAGGAGGATCCGGGGAGCTGTTTTTT.

In this sample, this clone turned up once. The chain employs TRBV4-3 and TRBJ2-1; possibly TRBD2 for D (5 bases). Looked up from germline, CDR1 is LGHNA and CDR2 is YSLEER. V dropped 0 bases and J dropped 0 bases, with 6 bases sitting between them. This CDR3 has 15 residues. The CDR3 DNA is TGCGCCAGCAGCCAAGATGAGGGCTCCTACAATGAGCAGTTCTTC. The encoded protein is CASSQDEGSYNEQFF.

The gene calls are TRBV5-1 and TRBJ1-1; a possible D gene is TRBD1 (6 bases). Trimming took off 3 bases at V and 2 bases at J, with 11 bases between the two ends. Germline CDR1 and CDR2: SGHRS and YFSETQ. This CDR3 is 14 amino acids long. DNA of the CDR3: TGCGCCAGCAGCTCGACGGACAGAAACACTGAAGCTTTCTTT. This gives the protein CASSSTDRNTEAFF.

Here the CDR3 DNA reads TGCGCCAGCCCCGGGGCTAGCGGGAGGGTTGACGAGCAGTACTTC. It yields the protein CASPGASGRVDEQYF. The V and J genes are TRBV10-2 and TRBJ2-7; 12 positions match TRBD2. Germline V gives CDR1 WSHSY, CDR2 SAAADI. This CDR3 comprises 15 residues. After removal of 8 bases from V and 5 bases from J, the junction contained 10 bases not matched to a gene.

The rearrangement uses TRBV7-9 and TRBJ2-1, with a weak D call TRBD2 (5 bases). The CDR3 extends over 16 amino acids. V gave up 3 bases and J gave up 8 bases, with 20 bases separating them. Germline CDR1 is SEHNR and CDR2 is FQNEAQ (reference sequence). This CDR3 reads CASSFSKLAGDDEQFF. The CDR3 DNA follows: TGTGCCAGCAGCTTTAGTAAGCTAGCCGGAGACGATGAGCAGTTCTTC.